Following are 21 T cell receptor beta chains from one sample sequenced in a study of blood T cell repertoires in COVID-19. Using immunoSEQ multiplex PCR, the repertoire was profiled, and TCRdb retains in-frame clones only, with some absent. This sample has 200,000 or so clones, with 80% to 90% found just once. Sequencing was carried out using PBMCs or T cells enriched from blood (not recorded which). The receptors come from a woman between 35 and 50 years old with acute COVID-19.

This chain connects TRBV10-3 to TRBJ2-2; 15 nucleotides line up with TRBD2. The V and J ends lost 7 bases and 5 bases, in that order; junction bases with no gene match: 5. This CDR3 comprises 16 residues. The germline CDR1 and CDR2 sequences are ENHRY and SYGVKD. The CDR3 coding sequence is TGTGCCATCAAGGGGACTAGCGGGGGGTTGACCGGGGAGCTGTTTTTT. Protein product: CAIKGTSGGLTGELFF.

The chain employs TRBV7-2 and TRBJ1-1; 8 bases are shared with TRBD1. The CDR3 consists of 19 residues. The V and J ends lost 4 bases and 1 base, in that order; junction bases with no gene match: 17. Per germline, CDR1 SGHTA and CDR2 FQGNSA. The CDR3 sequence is CASSSPQGAQYWGNTEAFF. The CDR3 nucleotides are TGTGCCAGCAGCTCACCGCAGGGGGCCCAGTACTGGGGGAACACTGAAGCTTTCTTT. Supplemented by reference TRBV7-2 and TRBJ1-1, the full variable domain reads GAGVSQSPSNKVTEKGKDVELRCDPISGHTALYWYRQSLGQGLEFLIYFQGNSAPDKSGLPSDRFSAERTGGSVSTLTIQRTQQEDSAVYLCASSSPQGAQYWGNTEAFFGQGTRLTVV.

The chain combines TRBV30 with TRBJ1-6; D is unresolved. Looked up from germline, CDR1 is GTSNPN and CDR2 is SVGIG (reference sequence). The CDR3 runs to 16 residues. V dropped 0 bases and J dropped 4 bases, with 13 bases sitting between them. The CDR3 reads CAWSVPGQRYNSPLHF. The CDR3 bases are TGTGCCTGGAGTGTACCTGGGCAGAGATATAATTCACCCCTCCACTTT.

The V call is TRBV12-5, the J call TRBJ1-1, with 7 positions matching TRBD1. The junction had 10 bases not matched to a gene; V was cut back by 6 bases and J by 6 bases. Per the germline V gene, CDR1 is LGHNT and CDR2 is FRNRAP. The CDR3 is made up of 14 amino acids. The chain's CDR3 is CASGLGTVRAEAFF. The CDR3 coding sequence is TGTGCTAGTGGACTCGGGACAGTTCGTGCTGAAGCTTTCTTT.

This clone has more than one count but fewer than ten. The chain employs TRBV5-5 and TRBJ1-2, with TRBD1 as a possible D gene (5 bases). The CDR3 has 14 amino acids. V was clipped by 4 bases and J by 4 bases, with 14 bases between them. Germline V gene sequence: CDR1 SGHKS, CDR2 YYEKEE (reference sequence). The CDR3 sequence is CASSREQGTYGYTF. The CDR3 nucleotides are TGTGCCAGCAGCCGGGAGCAGGGTACCTATGGCTACACCTTC.

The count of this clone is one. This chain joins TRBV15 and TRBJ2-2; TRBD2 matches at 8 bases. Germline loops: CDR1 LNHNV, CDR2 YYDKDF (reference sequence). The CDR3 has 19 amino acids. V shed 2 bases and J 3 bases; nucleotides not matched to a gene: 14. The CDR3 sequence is CATSRYPGGGILYTGELFF. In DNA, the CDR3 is TGTGCCACCAGCAGATATCCGGGCGGGGGGATTCTTTACACCGGGGAGCTGTTTTTT.

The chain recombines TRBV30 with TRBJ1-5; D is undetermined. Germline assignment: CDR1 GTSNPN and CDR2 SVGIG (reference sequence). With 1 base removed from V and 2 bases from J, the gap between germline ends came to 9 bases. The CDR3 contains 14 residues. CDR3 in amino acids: CAWSGRGGNQPQHF. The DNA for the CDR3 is TGTGCCTGGAGTGGACGGGGAGGCAATCAGCCCCAGCATTTT.

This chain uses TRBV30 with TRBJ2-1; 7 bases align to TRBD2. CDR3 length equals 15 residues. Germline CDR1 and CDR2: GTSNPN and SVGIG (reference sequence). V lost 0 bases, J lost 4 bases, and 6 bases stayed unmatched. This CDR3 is CAWSVGRGSYNEQFF. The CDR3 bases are TGTGCCTGGAGTGTGGGGCGGGGGTCTTACAATGAGCAGTTCTTC.

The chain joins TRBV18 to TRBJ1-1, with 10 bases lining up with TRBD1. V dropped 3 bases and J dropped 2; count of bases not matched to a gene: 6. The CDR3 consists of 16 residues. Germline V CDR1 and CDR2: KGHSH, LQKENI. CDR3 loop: CASSPSGQGVNTEAFF. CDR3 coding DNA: TGTGCCAGCTCACCTTCCGGACAGGGGGTAAACACTGAAGCTTTCTTT.

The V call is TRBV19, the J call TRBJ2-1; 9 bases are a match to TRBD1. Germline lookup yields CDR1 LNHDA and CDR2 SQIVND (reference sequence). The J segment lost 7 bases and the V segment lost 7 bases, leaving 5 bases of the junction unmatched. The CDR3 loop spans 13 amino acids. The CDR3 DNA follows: TGTGCCAGTATGGGGACAGGGCATAATGAGCAGTTCTTC. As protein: CASMGTGHNEQFF.

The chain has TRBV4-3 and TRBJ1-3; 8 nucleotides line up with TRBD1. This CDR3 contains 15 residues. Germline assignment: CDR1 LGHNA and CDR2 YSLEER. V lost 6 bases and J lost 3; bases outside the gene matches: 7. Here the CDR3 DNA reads TGCGCCAGCAGTCTCCTTGGACAGGGTGGAAACACCATATATTTT. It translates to CASSLLGQGGNTIYF.

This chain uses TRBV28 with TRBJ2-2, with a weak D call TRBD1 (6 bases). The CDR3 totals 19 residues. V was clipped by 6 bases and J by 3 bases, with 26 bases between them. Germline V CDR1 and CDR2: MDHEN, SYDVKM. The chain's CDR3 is CASSRARPRGSGDTGELFF. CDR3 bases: TGTGCCAGCAGCCGAGCACGACCCAGGGGCTCCGGGGACACCGGGGAGCTGTTTTTT. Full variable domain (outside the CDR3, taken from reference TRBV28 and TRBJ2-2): DVKVTQSSRYLVKRTGEKVFLECVQDMDHENMFWYRQDPGLGLRLIYFSYDVKMKEKGDIPEGYSVSREKKERFSLILESASTNQTSMYLCASSRARPRGSGDTGELFFGEGSRLTVL.

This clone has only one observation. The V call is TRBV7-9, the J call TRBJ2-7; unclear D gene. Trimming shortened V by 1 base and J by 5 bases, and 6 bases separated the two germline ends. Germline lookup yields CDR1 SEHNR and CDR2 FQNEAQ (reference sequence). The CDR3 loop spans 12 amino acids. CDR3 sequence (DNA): TGTGCCAGCAGCTTAGGAAGCAACGAGCAGTACGTC. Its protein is CASSLGSNEQYV.

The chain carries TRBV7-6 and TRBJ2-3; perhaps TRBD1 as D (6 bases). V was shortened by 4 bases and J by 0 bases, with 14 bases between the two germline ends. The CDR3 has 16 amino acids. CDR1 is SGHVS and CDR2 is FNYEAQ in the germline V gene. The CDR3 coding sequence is TGTGCCAGCAGCTCCAAAAACAGGGTTAGCACAGATACGCAGTATTTT. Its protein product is CASSSKNRVSTDTQYF.

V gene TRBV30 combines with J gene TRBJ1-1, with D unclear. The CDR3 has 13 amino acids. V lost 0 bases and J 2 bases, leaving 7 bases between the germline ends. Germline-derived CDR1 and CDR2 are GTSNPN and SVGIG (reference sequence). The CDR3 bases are TGTGCCTGGAGTGTAACAGCTAACACTGAAGCTTTCTTT. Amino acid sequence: CAWSVTANTEAFF.

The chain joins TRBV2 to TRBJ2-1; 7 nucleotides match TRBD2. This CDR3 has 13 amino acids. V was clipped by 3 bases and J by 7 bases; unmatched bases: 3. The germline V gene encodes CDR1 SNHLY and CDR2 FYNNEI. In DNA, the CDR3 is TGTGCCAGCAGTGATTTGGGGGGGAATGAGCAGTTCTTC. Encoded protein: CASSDLGGNEQFF.

This chain's CDR3 is CASSQESGMGNQPQHF. CDR3 nucleotides: TGCGCCAGCAGCCAAGAGAGCGGGATGGGCAATCAGCCCCAGCATTTT. The rearrangement links TRBV4-1 to TRBJ1-5, with no clear D. V lost 0 bases, J lost 2 bases, and 11 bases lay in between. The germline gives CDR1 MGHRA, CDR2 YSYEKL. The CDR3 consists of 16 residues.

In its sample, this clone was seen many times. This CDR3 reads CASSPSRGGSPLHF. The CDR3 DNA follows: TGTGCCAGCTCACCGTCAAGGGGGGGCTCACCCCTCCACTTT. This sequence joins TRBV18 and TRBJ1-6; perhaps TRBD1 as D (6 bases). The CDR3 loop spans 14 amino acids. Germline V lookup: CDR1 KGHSH, CDR2 LQKENI. V shed 3 bases and J shed 10 bases, with 13 bases lying between them.

The DNA of the CDR3 is TGTGCCAGCAGACGACAGTCGAACACCGGGGAGCTGTTTTTT. Its translation: CASRRQSNTGELFF. This chain uses TRBV27 with TRBJ2-2; the D gene is possibly TRBD1 (5 bases). V was shortened by 6 bases and J by 0 bases, with 8 bases between the two germline ends. From germline, CDR1 is MNHEY and CDR2 SMNVEV (reference sequence). The CDR3 totals 14 residues.

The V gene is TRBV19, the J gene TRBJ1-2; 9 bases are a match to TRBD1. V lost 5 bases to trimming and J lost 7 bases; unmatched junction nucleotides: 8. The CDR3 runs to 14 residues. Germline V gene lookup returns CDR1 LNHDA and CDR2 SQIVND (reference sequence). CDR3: CASSLSDRGPGYTF. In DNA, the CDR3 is TGTGCCAGTAGTCTCTCGGACAGGGGCCCTGGCTACACCTTC.

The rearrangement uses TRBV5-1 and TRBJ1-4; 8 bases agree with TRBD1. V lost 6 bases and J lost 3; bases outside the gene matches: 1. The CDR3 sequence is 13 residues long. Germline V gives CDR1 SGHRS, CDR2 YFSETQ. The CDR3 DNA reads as TGCGCCAGCACAGGGGGCCCTAATGAAAAACTGTTTTTT. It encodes CASTGGPNEKLFF.